A single sample is the source of the 9 T cell receptor beta chains below, sequenced in a study of T-cell memory formation after mild COVID-19. MiXCR was run by TCRdb on the 5' RACE reads, yielding one entry per CDR3 protein. In the table there are hundreds of thousands of distinct CDR3 sequences, roughly 13% of which are singletons. Input material: PBMCs or a T cell subset sorted from them (not recorded which). The source of these receptors is a man between 18 and 29 years old who had mild COVID-19 (a few samples of this study predate the infection). Cell type and time point are not known.

This clonotype was detected ten times or more. The chain combines TRBV7-2 with TRBJ2-5; D may be TRBD2 (6 bases). The CDR3 consists of 14 residues. Trimming removed 4 bases from V and 4 bases from J, with 13 bases in between. Per germline, CDR1 SGHTA and CDR2 FQGNSA. This chain's CDR3 is CASSWGLGGETQYF. The CDR3 DNA is TGTGCCAGCAGCTGGGGCCTGGGGGGAGAGACCCAGTACTTC.

J is TRBJ2-7 and V is TRBV6-5, with 9 bases that match TRBD1. The CDR3 is made up of 16 amino acids. Germline loops: CDR1 MNHEY, CDR2 SVGAGI. With V trimmed by 2 bases and J by 0 bases, 5 bases remained unmatched. CDR3 protein: CASSYRGQGISYEQYF. As DNA, the CDR3 is TGTGCCAGCAGTTACCGCGGACAGGGGATCTCCTACGAGCAGTACTTC.

The chain couples TRBV24-1 to TRBJ2-1; D perhaps matches TRBD2 (6 bases). CDR3 length equals 13 residues. Between the trimmed V and J ends, which lost 2 bases and 9 bases, there was a span of 10 bases. Per the germline V gene, CDR1 is KGHDR and CDR2 is SFDVKD. The CDR3 region is CATSDWNGGEQFF. CDR3 DNA: TGTGCCACCAGTGATTGGAACGGGGGTGAGCAGTTCTTC.

This clonotype came up many times. This rearrangement joins TRBV11-2 to TRBJ2-2; D is uncertain. Germline V lookup: CDR1 SGHAT, CDR2 FQNNGV. The CDR3 covers 12 residues. V was cut by 5 bases and J by 8 bases, with 9 bases left in between. The CDR3 here is CASSETRGELFF. The CDR3 bases are TGTGCCAGCAGCGAAACTCGGGGGGAGCTGTTTTTT.

The chain carries TRBV19 and TRBJ1-2; unclear D gene. The V end was cut by 4 bases, the J end by 4 bases, with 19 bases between. The V gene's germline CDR1 is LNHDA and CDR2 SQIVND (reference sequence). There are 16 residues in the CDR3. This CDR3 is CASSKQGPTLAYGYTF. CDR3 bases: TGTGCCAGTAGTAAACAAGGACCGACCTTGGCCTATGGCTACACCTTC.

There are a few counts of this clonotype. This chain connects TRBV6-1 to TRBJ1-5, with a tentative D call TRBD1 (6 bases). The V and J ends lost 10 bases and 9 bases respectively, with 34 bases between them. Germline CDR1 is MNHNS and CDR2 is SASEGT. The CDR3 spans 18 residues. The CDR3 reads CATTYGTREGSRMWPQHF. In nucleotides, the CDR3 is TGTGCCACCACGTATGGGACACGGGAAGGCTCAAGGATGTGGCCCCAGCATTTT.

The sample holds a few counts of this clonotype. The J gene is TRBJ2-4, the V gene TRBV5-5; D is perhaps TRBD2 (5 bases). The CDR3 runs to 15 residues. Trimming removed 4 bases from V and 0 bases from J, with 11 bases in between. Looked up from germline, CDR1 is SGHKS and CDR2 is YYEKEE (reference sequence). The CDR3 nucleotides read TGTGCCAGCAGCGCCGACGGACTAGCCAAAAACATTCAGTACTTC. It yields the protein CASSADGLAKNIQYF.

The chain recombines TRBV9 with TRBJ2-3, with D perhaps given as TRBD1 or TRBD2 (5 bases each). Germline loops: CDR1 SGDLS, CDR2 YYNGEE. This CDR3 has 16 amino acids. The germline V and J ends were trimmed by 4 bases and 5 bases, with 20 bases remaining between them. This chain's CDR3 is CASSPRSGAGRDTQYF. In nucleotides, the CDR3 is TGTGCCAGCAGCCCACGAAGCGGCGCAGGGAGAGATACGCAGTATTTT.

The chain recombines TRBV5-1 with TRBJ1-6; D is ambiguous. Germline loops: CDR1 SGHRS, CDR2 YFSETQ. The CDR3 totals 15 residues. Trimming pared 0 bases from V and 7 bases from J, leaving 11 bases between. The CDR3 nucleotides read TGCGCCAGCAGCTTGGATGTCGGCGCAAATTCACCCCTCCACTTT. This gives the protein CASSLDVGANSPLHF.